These 20 T cell receptor beta chains share one sample of origin, sequenced in a study of Tregs in tolerant kidney transplant recipients (dated by TCRdb to between 2018 and 2021). Libraries were made using the immunoSEQ multiplex PCR assay. This is the immuneACCESS table as TCRdb keeps it, with only in-frame sequences that have V and J called. A part of the clones is gone; compared with another copy, unresolved V genes explain less than half, and the rest is unexplained. The table for this sample records over 900 clones. The top ten clones comprise about 39% of the sample. The transplants used related donors with nonmyeloablative bone marrow transplantation, and mixed chimerism in the human trials was transient. Material: CD4+ T cells from blood (PBMCs), obtained approximately 14 months after the transplant. The receptors shown here come from a human patient who received a combined kidney and bone marrow transplant. After a transplant, certain T cells may trace back to the graft donor.

To note about this clone: The read ends 3 residues early relative to the CDR3; the germline J gene fills the gap. The rearrangement uses TRBV7-7 and TRBJ2-1; 12 nucleotides align to TRBD2. The CDR3 extends over 18 amino acids. After removal of 0 bases from V and 8 bases from J, the junction contained 11 bases not matched to a gene. The V gene's germline CDR1 is SSHAT and CDR2 FNYEAQ (reference sequence). The CDR3 reads CASSLAVASGGAEDEQFF. The DNA read from the CDR3 is TGTGCCAGCAGCTTAGCGGTGGCTAGCGGGGGGGCCGAGGATGAG.

Regarding this clone: The read finishes 3 residues shy of the CDR3 end, and the germline J gene is used to complete it. The chain carries TRBV12-3 or TRBV12-4 and TRBJ2-2; D is undetermined. The CDR3 extends over 11 amino acids. The V end was cut by 9 bases, the J end by 5 bases, with 7 bases between. The sequenced CDR3 bases are TGTGCCAGTACGGGTACCGGGGAG. Its protein is CASTGTGE. The full CDR3 is CASTGTGELFF.

This clone is identified as large from frequency. The read halts 3 residues ahead of the CDR3 end, with the missing end drawn from the germline J gene. The rearrangement uses TRBV3-1 (or the pseudogene TRBV3-2) and TRBJ2-2; 7 positions match TRBD2. Trimming removed 4 bases from V and 1 base from J; junction bases left unmatched: 6. The CDR3 runs 16 residues. Germline values: CDR1 LGHDT, CDR2 YNNKEL (reference sequence). The DNA read from the CDR3 is TGTGCCAGCAGCCCAGGTGGGGGGGGGAACACCGGGGAG. Encoded protein: CASSPGGGGNTGE. The whole CDR3 reads CASSPGGGGNTGELFF.

Its frequency marks this clone as medium-sized (0.01 to 0.1%). The read ends 3 residues shy of where the CDR3 ends; the end is completed using the germline J gene. This sequence joins TRBV4-1 and TRBJ2-4; D is possibly TRBD2 (6 bases). The CDR3 extends over 18 amino acids. Trimming took off 0 bases at V and 1 base at J, with 16 bases between the two ends. Germline loops: CDR1 MGHRA, CDR2 YSYEKL. The chain's CDR3 is CASSQEATGEWAKNIQYF. The CDR3 DNA, read in part, is TGCGCCAGCAGCCAAGAAGCAACGGGGGAGTGGGCCAAAAACATT.

Frequency places this clone as medium-sized (0.01 to 0.1%). The read is 3 residues too short to cover the CDR3 end, so that end is filled in from the germline J gene. This chain uses TRBV5-1 with TRBJ1-4, with a weak D call TRBD1 (5 bases). The CDR3 totals 15 residues. The V gene's germline CDR1 is SGHRS and CDR2 YFSETQ. Trimming left V 4 bases short and J 8 bases short, with 18 bases between. CDR3 sequence reads: CASSGIRGSGEKLFF. The sequenced CDR3 bases are TGCGCCAGCAGCGGAATTCGGGGGTCGGGAGAAAAA.

Comments on this clone: The read ends 3 residues before the CDR3 terminus; that terminus is restored from the germline J gene. The V call is TRBV20-1, the J call TRBJ2-1; 8 bases map to TRBD2. The CDR3 contains 13 residues. Germline lookup yields CDR1 DFQATT and CDR2 SNEGSKA (reference sequence). Trimming at V came to 6 bases and at J to 0 bases, leaving 1 base not matched to a gene. CDR3 loop: CSAGLASYNEQFF. The CDR3 DNA, read in part, is TGCAGTGCCGGACTAGCCTCCTACAATGAG.

This clone is deemed medium-sized by its frequency. The missing CDR3 end, 3 residues past where the read stops, is filled in from the germline J gene. The genes are TRBV12-3 or TRBV12-4 and TRBJ2-7, with 8 nucleotides matching TRBD2. Trimming took 4 bases from V and 5 from J; bases not matched to a gene: 7. The CDR3 has 14 amino acids. The CDR3 protein is CASSSSGGFNEQYF. The sequenced part of the CDR3 DNA is TGTGCCAGCAGTTCCTCGGGGGGGTTCAACGAG.

Remarks on this clone: The CDR3 is cut off 3 residues early in the read; its end comes from the germline J gene. The chain uses TRBV19 and TRBJ1-2; TRBD1 matches at 9 bases. The CDR3 is made up of 14 amino acids. Germline trimming cut 1 base from V and 7 bases from J; bases unmatched to any gene: 4. Germline V lookup: CDR1 LNHDA, CDR2 SQIVND (reference sequence). CDR3 region: CASSIGHRGLGYTF. The sequenced CDR3 bases are TGTGCCAGTAGTATAGGTCACAGGGGGCTTGGC.

As regards this clone: Read coverage stops 3 residues before the CDR3 terminus; the germline J gene supplies the remainder. J is TRBJ2-7 and V is TRBV10-3; TRBD2 might be the D (6 bases). This CDR3 contains 13 residues. Germline assignment: CDR1 ENHRY and CDR2 SYGVKD. V dropped 5 bases and J dropped 5 bases, with 13 bases sitting between them. The CDR3 sequence is CAISSRGLDEQYF. Partial CDR3 DNA: TGTGCCATCAGTTCCCGGGGGTTGGACGAG.

With respect to this clone: The read comes to an end 3 residues before the CDR3 does, leaving the germline J gene to fill in the end. V and J are TRBV5-8 and TRBJ2-1; D call uncertain. CDR1 and CDR2 from the germline V gene are SGHTS and YDEGEE. This CDR3 has 15 residues. The V end was cut by 4 bases, the J end by 1 base, with 12 bases between. This CDR3 is CASSALLRSYNEQFF. The covered CDR3 bases are TGTGCCAGCAGCGCCTTGTTGCGTTCCTACAATGAG.

This clone ranks as medium-sized (0.01 to 0.1%) in terms of frequency. The CDR3 end is not reached by the read, which stops 3 residues before it; the germline J gene fills it in. The chain recombines TRBV20-1 with TRBJ1-4; 7 bases line up with TRBD1. Germline lookup yields CDR1 DFQATT and CDR2 SNEGSKA (reference sequence). V trimming: 5 bases; J trimming: 4 bases; junction bases outside the gene matches: 7. CDR3 size: 14 residues. The CDR3 DNA, read in part, is TGCAGTGCTCCCACAGGGGCGGATAATGAAAAA. Protein: CSAPTGADNEK. The entire CDR3 is CSAPTGADNEKLFF.

In terms of frequency, this clone is medium-sized. Read sequence stops 3 residues before the CDR3 end, and the germline J gene provides the missing end. This chain connects TRBV29-1 to TRBJ2-7; 12 bases align to TRBD2. This CDR3 is built from 14 residues. Germline V gives CDR1 SQVTM, CDR2 ANQGSEA. The V gene end was trimmed by 0 bases and the J gene end by 6 bases; junction bases not matched to a gene: 3. CDR3 in amino acids: CSVEDTSGGREQYF. Incomplete CDR3 DNA: TGCAGCGTTGAAGACACTAGCGGGGGGCGCGAG.

On this clone: The CDR3 end is not reached by the read, which stops 3 residues before it; the germline J gene fills it in. J is TRBJ2-2 and V is TRBV6-7, with 8 nucleotides matching TRBD2. TRBV6-7 is filed as an ORF, its function uncertain. The J segment lost 6 bases and the V segment lost 5 bases, leaving 11 bases of the junction unmatched. The CDR3 is made up of 16 amino acids. The CDR3 is CASSPLGAGVPGELFF. The CDR3 bases that were read are TGTGCCAGCAGTCCTCTTGGAGCGGGGGTGCCCGGGGAG.

Considering frequency, this clone is medium-sized. The CDR3 extends 3 residues past the end of the read, so its final part is completed from the germline J gene. The chain couples TRBV19 to TRBJ1-1; possible D gene TRBD1, 5 bases. Germline-derived CDR1 and CDR2 are LNHDA and SQIVND (reference sequence). The CDR3 loop spans 14 amino acids. Trimming cost V 5 bases and J 4 bases, with 14 bases left between them. Partial CDR3 DNA: TGTGCCAGTAGTTGGGGCGGGGCGGGCACTGAA. This codes for CASSWGGAGTE. The entire CDR3 reads CASSWGGAGTEAFF.

Concerning this clone itself: The read terminates 3 residues ahead of where the CDR3 ends, so the germline J gene completes it. The chain joins TRBV12-3 or TRBV12-4 to TRBJ2-7; tentatively, D is TRBD1 (7 bases). V shed 3 bases and J shed 1 base, with 19 bases lying between them. The CDR3 loop spans 17 amino acids. The sequenced part of the CDR3 DNA is TGTGCCAGCAGTTTTATCCAGGGGGGAAGGGGTTCCTACGAG. Translating it yields CASSFIQGGRGSYE. The full CDR3 is CASSFIQGGRGSYEQYF.

Partial CDR3 DNA: TGTGCCAGCAGCGTAGTTGGGGGCGCGGGGGACGAG. The encoded protein is CASSVVGGAGDE. The full CDR3 is CASSVVGGAGDEQYF. The chain uses TRBV9 and TRBJ2-7; possibly TRBD2 for D (7 bases). The CDR3 end lies 3 residues beyond the end of the read and is filled in from the germline J gene. Germline V CDR1 and CDR2: SGDLS, YYNGEE. The V gene lost 0 bases and the J gene lost 5 bases, with 15 bases spanning the gap. The CDR3 contains 15 residues.

This clone is medium-sized by frequency. The read finishes 3 residues shy of the CDR3 end, and the germline J gene is used to complete it. The chain recombines TRBV6-1 with TRBJ2-3, with D perhaps matching TRBD2 (6 bases). Trimming took 2 bases from V and 4 from J, leaving 13 bases between them. The length of the CDR3 is 15 residues. The germline CDR1 and CDR2 sequences are MNHNS and SASEGT. The sequenced part of the CDR3 DNA is TGTGCCAGCAGTGAACGGCCCCGCGGGGCAGATACG. Amino acid sequence: CASSERPRGADT. The CDR3 as a whole reads CASSERPRGADTQYF.

By frequency, this clone registers medium-sized. The read comes to an end 3 residues before the CDR3 does, leaving the germline J gene to fill in the end. The chain employs TRBV7-8 and TRBJ2-1, with D perhaps TRBD2 (6 bases). The V and J ends lost 3 bases and 7 bases respectively, with 13 bases between them. This CDR3 comprises 14 residues. Germline lookup yields CDR1 SGHVS and CDR2 FQNEAQ. The CDR3 bases that were read are TGTGCCAGCAGCTTCACTAGCTTTGGGAATGAG. This codes for CASSFTSFGNE. The complete CDR3 sequence is CASSFTSFGNEQFF. Filled out from reference TRBV7-8 and TRBJ2-1, the complete variable domain reads GAGVSQSPRYKVAKRGQDVALRCDPISGHVSLFWYQQALGQGPEFLTYFQNEAQLDKSGLPSDRFFAERPEGSVSTLKIQRTQQEDSAVYLCASSFTSFGNEQFFGPGTRLTVL.

Details on this clone: The sequenced fragment ends 3 residues before the CDR3 boundary, so the rest is inferred from the germline J gene. The chain couples TRBV24-1 to TRBJ2-1; D possibly corresponds to TRBD2 (6 bases). The V gene lost 6 bases and the J gene lost 6 bases, with 20 bases spanning the gap. The CDR3 has 16 amino acids. Germline lookup yields CDR1 KGHDR and CDR2 SFDVKD. The CDR3 DNA, read in part, is TGTGCCACCAGTCGTGCTAATGTCGGGGGAAGCAATGAG. Translated, it gives CATSRANVGGSNE. The entire CDR3 sequence reads CATSRANVGGSNEQFF.

In the case of this clone: The CDR3 is cut off 3 residues early in the read; its end comes from the germline J gene. The chain employs TRBV28 and TRBJ2-7; TRBD1 matches 9 bases. With V trimmed by 3 bases and J by 3 bases, 3 bases remained unmatched. Germline-derived CDR1 and CDR2 are MDHEN and SYDVKM. This CDR3 comprises 14 residues. Incomplete CDR3 DNA: TGTGCCAGCAGTTTCACAGGGGGCCTCTACGAG. Protein: CASSFTGGLYE. The full CDR3 protein is CASSFTGGLYEQYF.